The 13 T cell receptor beta chains presented below share a single source sample, sequenced in a study of human versus mouse CDR3 diversity and MHC coevolution. Sequenced by immunoSEQ multiplex PCR; TCRdb stores in-frame clones only, minus some. Of tens of thousands of clones listed, approximately 94% were seen once; the top ten hold 15% to 20%. Input material: naive CD4+ T cells from blood. Subset given: CD45RO-negative CD62L-positive naive CD4 T cells. Every receptor here comes from a person aged 55 to 69 in good health.

The chain couples TRBV7-2 to TRBJ2-1, with 9 bases fitting TRBD1. Losses at the gene ends were 6 bases for V and 2 bases for J; bases not matched to a gene: 5. CDR3 length: 15 amino acids. CDR1 and CDR2 (germline): SGHTA, FQGNSA. CDR3 region: CASRPGTGTYNEQFF. CDR3 nucleotides: TGTGCCAGCAGACCCGGGACAGGGACCTACAATGAGCAGTTCTTC.

The V call is TRBV5-4, the J call TRBJ2-2; TRBD2 matches at 12 bases. With V trimmed by 4 bases and J by 6 bases, 7 bases remained unmatched. The CDR3 loop spans 16 amino acids. Germline assignment: CDR1 SGHNT and CDR2 YYREEE (reference sequence). The chain's CDR3 is CASSQRLAGVPGELFF. The DNA for the CDR3 is TGTGCCAGCAGCCAAAGACTAGCGGGAGTCCCCGGGGAGCTGTTTTTT.

The CDR3 nucleotides are TGTGCCAGCTCACCGGCTACAGGGGGAAAGCCTAATGAGCAGTTCTTC. Translated: CASSPATGGKPNEQFF. This chain uses TRBV18 with TRBJ2-1; TRBD1 agrees at 8 bases. Germline V gene lookup returns CDR1 KGHSH and CDR2 LQKENI. V lost 3 bases, J lost 7 bases, and 11 bases stayed unmatched. The CDR3 length is 16 residues.

The chain couples TRBV6-5 to TRBJ2-2; unclear D gene. The CDR3 extends over 14 amino acids. Germline V gene data show CDR1 as MNHEY and CDR2 as SVGAGI. Between the trimmed V and J ends, which lost 6 bases and 0 bases, there was a span of 8 bases. DNA of the CDR3: TGTGCCAGCAGACAGATTACGAACACCGGGGAGCTGTTTTTT. Protein product: CASRQITNTGELFF.

The rearrangement joins TRBV5-4 to TRBJ2-2; TRBD1 aligns across 7 bases. The germline CDR1 and CDR2 sequences are SGHNT and YYREEE (reference sequence). V trimming: 4 bases; J trimming: 5 bases; junction bases outside the gene matches: 8. This CDR3 contains 15 residues. The CDR3 spells CASSRGQQPTGELFF. The CDR3 DNA follows: TGTGCCAGCAGCCGGGGACAGCAACCGACCGGGGAGCTGTTTTTT.

This chain uses TRBV19 with TRBJ2-3, with 8 bases lining up with TRBD2. The germline CDR1 and CDR2 sequences are LNHDA and SQIVND (reference sequence). V was pared by 6 bases and J by 4 bases, with 6 bases of the junction left unmatched. This CDR3 has 14 residues. Here the CDR3 reads CASRGGRRPDTQYF. As DNA, the CDR3 is TGTGCCAGTAGGGGCGGGAGGCGACCAGATACGCAGTATTTT.

The rearrangement joins TRBV10-2 to TRBJ2-3; TRBD1 matches at 8 bases. CDR3 size: 17 residues. J was trimmed by 2 bases and V by 3 bases; bases with no gene match: 10. Germline-derived CDR1 and CDR2 are WSHSY and SAAADI. CDR3 bases: TGCGCCAGCAGTGACCGCAGGGGGCGCGGGGTCACAGATACGCAGTATTTT. It translates to CASSDRRGRGVTDTQYF.

The rearrangement uses TRBV21-1 and TRBJ1-6. TRBV21-1 counts as a pseudogene. This CDR3 is 15 amino acids long. CDR3 region: CASLGESSYNSPLHF. The DNA for the CDR3 is TGTGCCAGCCTTGGGGAGAGCTCCTATAATTCACCCCTCCACTTT.

The V call is TRBV2, the J call TRBJ1-5; the D gene is possibly TRBD1 (6 bases). The CDR3 extends over 14 amino acids. Germline V gene sequence: CDR1 SNHLY, CDR2 FYNNEI. Trimming pared 1 base from V and 4 bases from J, leaving 8 bases between. DNA of the CDR3: TGTGCCAGCAGTGAAGGGCAGGGGAATCAGCCCCAGCATTTT. Its protein is CASSEGQGNQPQHF. Supplemented by reference TRBV2 and TRBJ1-5, the full variable domain reads EPEVTQTPSHQVTQMGQEVILRCVPISNHLYFYWYRQILGQKVEFLVSFYNNEISEKSEIFDDQFSVERPDGSNFTLKIRSTKLEDSAMYFCASSEGQGNQPQHFGDGTRLSIL.

This clone was counted a single time. This sequence joins TRBV6-1 and TRBJ1-1, with a possible D match to TRBD1 (5 bases). CDR3 length: 13 residues. Germline CDR1 reads MNHNS; CDR2 reads SASEGT. The V end lost 6 bases, the J end lost 3 bases, and 11 bases lay between the germline ends. The CDR3 nucleotides read TGTGCCAGCAGGCCCCGACAGTACACTGAAGCTTTCTTT. Protein: CASRPRQYTEAFF.

The chain joins TRBV6-6 to TRBJ2-2, with 9 bases lining up with TRBD2. Germline V gives CDR1 MNHNY, CDR2 SVGAGI (reference sequence). J lost 1 base, V lost 5 bases, and 5 bases had no gene match. The length of the CDR3 is 16 residues. The CDR3 sequence is CASSKNSGRNTGELFF. The CDR3 DNA is TGTGCCAGCAGTAAAAATAGCGGGAGGAACACCGGGGAGCTGTTTTTT.

V is TRBV19 and J is TRBJ2-1; D remains ambiguous. Germline CDR1 reads LNHDA; CDR2 reads SQIVND (reference sequence). The CDR3 consists of 14 residues. Trimming removed 4 bases from V and 0 bases from J, with 7 bases in between. The CDR3 here is CASSKSSSYNEQFF. The CDR3 nucleotides are TGTGCCAGTAGTAAATCTAGCTCCTACAATGAGCAGTTCTTC.

The rearrangement links TRBV19 to TRBJ2-3; a weak D match, TRBD2 (6 bases). Germline V gene data show CDR1 as LNHDA and CDR2 as SQIVND (reference sequence). Trimming left V 5 bases short and J 4 bases short, with 13 bases between. The CDR3 loop spans 14 amino acids. In DNA form, the CDR3 reads TGTGCCAGTAGTCGCAGGGAGGCCTCAGATACGCAGTATTTT. Residues: CASSRREASDTQYF.